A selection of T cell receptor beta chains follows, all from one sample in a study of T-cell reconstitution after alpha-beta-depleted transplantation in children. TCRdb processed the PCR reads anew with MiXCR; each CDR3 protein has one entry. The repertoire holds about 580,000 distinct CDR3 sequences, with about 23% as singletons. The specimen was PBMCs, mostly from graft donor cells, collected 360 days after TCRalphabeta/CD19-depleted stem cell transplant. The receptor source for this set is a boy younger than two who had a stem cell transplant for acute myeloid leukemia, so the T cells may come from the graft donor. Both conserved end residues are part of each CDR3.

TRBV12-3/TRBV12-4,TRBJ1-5,CASSFGSGSQPQHF
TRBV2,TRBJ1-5,CASSESWESQPQHF
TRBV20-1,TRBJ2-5,CSAGLAGVRETQYF
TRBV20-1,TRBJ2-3,CSAPLVTSRTDTQYF
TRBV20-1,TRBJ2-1,CSATVGTPGEQFF
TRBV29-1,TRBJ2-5,CSVEDWSRRQETQYF
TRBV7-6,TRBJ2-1,CASSDSSGGEPLPPDEQFF
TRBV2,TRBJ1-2,CASSEAANYGYTF
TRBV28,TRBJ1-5,CASSSGTDSNQPQHF
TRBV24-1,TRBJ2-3,CATSSMASTDTQYF
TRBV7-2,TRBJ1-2,CASSLQHANYGYTF
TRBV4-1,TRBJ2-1,CASSHPPSGLYNEQFF
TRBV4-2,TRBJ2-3,CASSQDQAGADTQYF
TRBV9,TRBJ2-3,CASSVAQGVGKDTQYF
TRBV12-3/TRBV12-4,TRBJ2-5,CASSGPGQSPQETQYF
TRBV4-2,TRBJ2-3,CASSQTRVSADTQYF
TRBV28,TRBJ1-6,CASSGDRVNSPLHF
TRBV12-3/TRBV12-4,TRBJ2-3,CASSLIAGESTDTQYF
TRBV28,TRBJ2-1,CASSLLNPYNEQFF
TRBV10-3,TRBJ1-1,CAIGRTGNTEAFF
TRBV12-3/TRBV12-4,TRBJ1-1,CASSSREAEEAFF
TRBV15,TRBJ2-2,CATTQGGDTGELFF
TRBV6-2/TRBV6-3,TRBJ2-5,CASLSAGLARETQYF
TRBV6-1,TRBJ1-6,CASGPWTGWDSPLHF
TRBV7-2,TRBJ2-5,CASSSDSGGIETQYF
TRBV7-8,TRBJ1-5,CASSLARVGNQPQHF
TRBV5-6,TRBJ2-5,CASRGGSVVETQYF
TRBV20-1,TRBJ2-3,CSAKDLRGTDTQYF
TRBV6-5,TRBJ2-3,CASSYEGVGPDTQYF
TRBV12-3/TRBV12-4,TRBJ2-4,CASSFSGAKNIQYF
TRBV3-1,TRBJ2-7,CASSHGQPSSYEQYF
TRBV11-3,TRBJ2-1,CASSFSRVREQFF
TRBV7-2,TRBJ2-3,CASSPWTSGGPTDTQYF
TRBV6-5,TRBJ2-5,CASSYSKGTTKETQYF
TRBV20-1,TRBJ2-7,CSANTQGQGGSYEQYF
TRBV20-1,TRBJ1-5,CSARDHKSTDQPQHF
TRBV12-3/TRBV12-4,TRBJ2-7,CASSLGTEAYEQYF
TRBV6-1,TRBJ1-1,CASSPWGQGNEAFF
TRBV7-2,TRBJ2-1,CASETGLAGFGDEQFF
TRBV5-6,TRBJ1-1,CASSSGDSWTEAFF
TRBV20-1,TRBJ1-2,CSANSELGYGYTF
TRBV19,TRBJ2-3,CASSNGGTDTQYF
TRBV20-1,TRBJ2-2,CSARTSGGNTGELFF
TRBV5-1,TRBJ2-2,CASSQNPGGTGELFF
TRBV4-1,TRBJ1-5,CASSQDPTAGERNQPQHF
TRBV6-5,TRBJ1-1,CASSYPGGIEAFF
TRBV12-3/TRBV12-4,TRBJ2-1,CASSQTGRSSYNERFF
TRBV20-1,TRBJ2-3,CSAGRGVDTQYF
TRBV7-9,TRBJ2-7,CASSLTLEQYF
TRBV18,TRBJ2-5,CASSPYRGLEETQYF
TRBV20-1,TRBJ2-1,CSAPGGALLSYNEQFF
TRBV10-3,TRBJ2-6,CAISDRGEANVLTF
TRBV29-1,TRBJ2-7,CSVEGFSYEQYF
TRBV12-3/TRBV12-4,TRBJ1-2,CASSFGTGDRGYTF
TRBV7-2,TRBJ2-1,CASSLLPSGGNNEQFF